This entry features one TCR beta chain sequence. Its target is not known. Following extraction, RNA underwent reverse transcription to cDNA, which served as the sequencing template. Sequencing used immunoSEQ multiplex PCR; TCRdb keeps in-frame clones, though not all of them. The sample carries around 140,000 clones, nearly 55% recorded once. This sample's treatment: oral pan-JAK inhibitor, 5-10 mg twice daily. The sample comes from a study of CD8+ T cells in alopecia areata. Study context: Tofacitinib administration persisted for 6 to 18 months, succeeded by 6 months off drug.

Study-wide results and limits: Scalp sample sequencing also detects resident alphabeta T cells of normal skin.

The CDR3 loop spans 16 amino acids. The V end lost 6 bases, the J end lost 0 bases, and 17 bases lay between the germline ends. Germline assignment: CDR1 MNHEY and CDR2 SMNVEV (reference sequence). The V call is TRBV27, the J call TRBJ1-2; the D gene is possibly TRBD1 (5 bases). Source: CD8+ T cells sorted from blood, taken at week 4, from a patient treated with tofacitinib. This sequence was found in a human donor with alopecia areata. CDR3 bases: TGTGCCAGCAGACCGGGACGAGGGACCGCTAACTATGGCTACACCTTC. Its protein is CASRPGRGTANYGYTF.